This section outlines one T cell receptor beta chain sequence together with its context. This may be a read error, as it is one base from a much larger clone. The data stem from a study of blood T cells in healthy people across ages. Germline-derived CDR1 and CDR2 are MDHEN and SYDVKM. The CDR3 sequence is 11 residues long. The use of a sample-barcoded 5' primer and a J-beta primer mix characterized a second PCR of roughly 6 to 11 cycles. TCRdb recomputed calls from the 5' RACE reads with MiXCR, one row per CDR3 protein. The sample yields 750,000 to 1,000,000 distinct CDR3 sequences, around 29% seen once. These records were also assigned to another study, of T cells of mothers and their children.

The sequence derives from a woman aged 40 to 50 in good health. Sequencing was performed on blood. This chain uses TRBV28 with TRBJ2-2; no clear D gene. This chain's CDR3 is CANSFSGELFF. CDR3 coding DNA: TGTGCCAACAGTTTCTCTGGGGAGCTGTTTTTT.